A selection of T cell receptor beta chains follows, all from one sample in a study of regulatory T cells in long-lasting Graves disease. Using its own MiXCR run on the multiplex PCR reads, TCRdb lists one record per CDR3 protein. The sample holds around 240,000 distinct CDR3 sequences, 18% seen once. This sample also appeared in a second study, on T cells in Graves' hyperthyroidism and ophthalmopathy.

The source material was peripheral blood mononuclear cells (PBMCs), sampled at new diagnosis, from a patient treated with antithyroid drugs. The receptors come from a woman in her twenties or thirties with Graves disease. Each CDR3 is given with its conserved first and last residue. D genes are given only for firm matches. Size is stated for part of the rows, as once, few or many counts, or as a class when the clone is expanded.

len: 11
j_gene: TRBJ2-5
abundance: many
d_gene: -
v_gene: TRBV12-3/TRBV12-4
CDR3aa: CASSIQETQYF
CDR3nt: TGTGCCAGCAGTATCCAAGAGACCCAGTACTTC

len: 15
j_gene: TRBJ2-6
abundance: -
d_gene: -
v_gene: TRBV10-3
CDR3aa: CAISDRASGASVLTF
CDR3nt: TGTGCCATCAGTGACCGGGCATCCGGGGCCAGCGTCCTGACTTTC

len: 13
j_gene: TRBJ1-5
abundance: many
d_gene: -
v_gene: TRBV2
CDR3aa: CASSDSINQPQHF
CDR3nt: TGTGCCAGCAGTGATAGCATTAATCAGCCCCAGCATTTT

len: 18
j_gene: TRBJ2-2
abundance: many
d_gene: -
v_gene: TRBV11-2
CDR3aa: CASSLAPWAGERTGELFF
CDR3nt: TGTGCCAGCAGCTTAGCCCCCTGGGCAGGGGAACGCACCGGGGAGCTGTTTTTT

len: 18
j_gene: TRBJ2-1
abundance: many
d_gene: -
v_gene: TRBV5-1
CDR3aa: CASSMRSMRSSSYNEQFF
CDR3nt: TGCGCCAGCAGCATGAGGTCAATGAGGTCGAGCTCCTACAATGAGCAGTTCTTC

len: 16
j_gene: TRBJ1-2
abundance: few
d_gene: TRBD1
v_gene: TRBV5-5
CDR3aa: CASSLNFGTGSYGYTF
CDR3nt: TGTGCCAGCAGCTTGAATTTTGGGACAGGCAGCTATGGCTACACCTTC

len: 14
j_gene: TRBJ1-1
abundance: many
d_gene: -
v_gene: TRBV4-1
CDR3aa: CASSQTDRNTEAFF
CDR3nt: TGCGCCAGCAGCCAGACCGACAGGAACACTGAAGCTTTCTTT

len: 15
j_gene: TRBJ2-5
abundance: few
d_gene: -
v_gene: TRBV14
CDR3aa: CASSGQQGVKETQYF
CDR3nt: TGTGCCAGCAGCGGCCAACAGGGAGTGAAGGAGACCCAGTACTTC

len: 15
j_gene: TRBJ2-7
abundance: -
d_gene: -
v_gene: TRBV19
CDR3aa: CASSKSPRETYEQYF
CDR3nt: TGTGCCAGTAGTAAGTCCCCCAGGGAGACCTACGAGCAGTACTTC

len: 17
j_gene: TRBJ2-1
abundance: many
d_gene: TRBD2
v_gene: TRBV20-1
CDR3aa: CSARDPASGTSYNEQFF
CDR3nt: TGCAGTGCTAGAGATCCGGCTAGCGGAACGTCCTACAATGAGCAGTTCTTC

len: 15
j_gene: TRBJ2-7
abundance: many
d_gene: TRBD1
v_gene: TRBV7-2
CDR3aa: CASSLGTGGVYEQYF
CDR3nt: TGTGCCAGCAGCCTCGGGACAGGGGGCGTCTACGAGCAGTACTTC

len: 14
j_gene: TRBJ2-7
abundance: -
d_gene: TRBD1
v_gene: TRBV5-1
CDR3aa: CASSFGQGIHEQYF
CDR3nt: TGTGCCAGCAGCTTCGGACAGGGAATACACGAGCAGTACTTC

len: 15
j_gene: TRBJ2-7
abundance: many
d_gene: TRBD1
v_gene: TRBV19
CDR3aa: CASSISGQGSYEQYF
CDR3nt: TGTGCCAGTAGTATCTCAGGACAGGGTTCCTACGAGCAGTACTTC

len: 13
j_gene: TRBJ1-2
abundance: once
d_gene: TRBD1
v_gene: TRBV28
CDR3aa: CASTSRDSYGYTF
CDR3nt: TGTGCCAGCACCTCCCGGGACAGCTATGGCTACACCTTC

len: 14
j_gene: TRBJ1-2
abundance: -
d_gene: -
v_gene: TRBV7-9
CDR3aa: CASSLVGDTNGYTF
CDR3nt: TGTGCCAGCAGCTTAGTAGGGGACACGAATGGCTACACCTTC

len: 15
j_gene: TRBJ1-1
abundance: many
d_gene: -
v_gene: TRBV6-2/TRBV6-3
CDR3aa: CASSYSKGGKTEAFF
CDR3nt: TGTGCCAGCAGTTACTCGAAGGGGGGCAAAACTGAAGCTTTCTTT

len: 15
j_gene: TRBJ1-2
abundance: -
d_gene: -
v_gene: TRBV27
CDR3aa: CASSLIGGGNYGYAF
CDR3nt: TGTGCCAGCAGTTTAATAGGAGGGGGAAACTATGGCTACGCCTTC

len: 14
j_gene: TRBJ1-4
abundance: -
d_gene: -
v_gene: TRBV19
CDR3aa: CASSIGGIREKLFF
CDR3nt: TGTGCCAGTAGTATTGGGGGGATTCGGGAAAAACTGTTTTTT

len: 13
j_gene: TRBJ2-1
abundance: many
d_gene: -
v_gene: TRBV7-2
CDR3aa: CASSLNSMNEQFF
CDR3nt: TGTGCCAGCAGCTTAAACAGCATGAATGAGCAGTTCTTC

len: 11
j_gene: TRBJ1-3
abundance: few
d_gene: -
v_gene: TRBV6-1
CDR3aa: CASRLRNTIYF
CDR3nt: TGTGCCAGCAGGTTGAGAAACACCATATATTTT

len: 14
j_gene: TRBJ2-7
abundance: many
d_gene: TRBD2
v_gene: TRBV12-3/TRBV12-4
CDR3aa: CASSWGLAGYEQYF
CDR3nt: TGTGCCAGCAGTTGGGGACTAGCGGGCTACGAGCAGTACTTC

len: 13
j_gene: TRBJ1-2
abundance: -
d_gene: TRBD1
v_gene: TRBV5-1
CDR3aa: CASRTQTGVGYTF
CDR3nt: TGCGCCAGCAGGACCCAGACAGGGGTTGGCTACACCTTC

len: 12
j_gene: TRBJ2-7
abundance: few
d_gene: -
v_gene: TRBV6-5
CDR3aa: CASSYQGGEQYF
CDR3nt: TGTGCCAGCAGTTACCAGGGGGGCGAGCAGTACTTC